This T cell receptor (beta chain) was captured by sequencing in a study of blood T cell repertoires in COVID-19. Whole-study context: The analysed material was cDNA or gDNA that came from T cells, B-cell-depleted T cells, or PBMCs.

TCRdb's table, derived via immunoSEQ multiplex PCR, lists solely in-frame clones and lacks some. The data hold around 150,000 clones, with under 85% observed a single time. The ends were cut back, 6 bases at V and 5 bases at J, with 12 bases in the middle. This CDR3 comprises 13 residues. In germline, CDR1 is MNHEY, CDR2 SMNVEV (reference sequence). The receptor was derived from a woman older than 75 in a cohort sampled during active or convalescent COVID-19. The specimen sequenced was peripheral blood. The chain recombines TRBV27 with TRBJ2-3; no firm D call. The CDR3 sequence is CASSLTSGDTQYF. CDR3 sequence (DNA): TGTGCCAGCAGCTTGACGTCGGGAGATACGCAGTATTTT.